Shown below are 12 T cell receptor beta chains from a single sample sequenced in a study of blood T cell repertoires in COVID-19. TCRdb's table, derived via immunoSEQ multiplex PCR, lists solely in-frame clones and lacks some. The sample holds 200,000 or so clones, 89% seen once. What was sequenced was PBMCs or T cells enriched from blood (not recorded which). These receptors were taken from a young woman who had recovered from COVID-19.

The CDR3 loop is CASSGRSGPSRETQYF. CDR3 bases: TGTGCCAGCAGCGGGAGGAGCGGGCCTAGTCGAGAGACCCAGTACTTC. The chain is built from TRBV5-4 and TRBJ2-5; TRBD2 might be the D (6 bases). From germline, CDR1 is SGHNT and CDR2 YYREEE (reference sequence). V gave up 4 bases and J gave up 4 bases, with 20 bases separating them. The CDR3 extends over 16 amino acids.

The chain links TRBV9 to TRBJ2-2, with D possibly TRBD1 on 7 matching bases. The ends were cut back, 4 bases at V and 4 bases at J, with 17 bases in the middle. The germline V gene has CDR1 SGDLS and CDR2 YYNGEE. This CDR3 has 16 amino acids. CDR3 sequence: CASSPYGGGSTGELFF. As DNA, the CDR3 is TGTGCCAGCAGCCCTTATGGAGGGGGCAGCACCGGGGAGCTGTTTTTT.

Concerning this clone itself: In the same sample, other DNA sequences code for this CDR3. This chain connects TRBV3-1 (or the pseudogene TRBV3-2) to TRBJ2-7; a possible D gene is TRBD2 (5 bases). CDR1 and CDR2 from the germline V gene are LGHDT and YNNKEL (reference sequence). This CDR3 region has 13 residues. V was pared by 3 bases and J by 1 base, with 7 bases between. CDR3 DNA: TGTGCCAGCAGCCAGGCGGGTTCCTACGAGCAGTACTTC. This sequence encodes CASSQAGSYEQYF.

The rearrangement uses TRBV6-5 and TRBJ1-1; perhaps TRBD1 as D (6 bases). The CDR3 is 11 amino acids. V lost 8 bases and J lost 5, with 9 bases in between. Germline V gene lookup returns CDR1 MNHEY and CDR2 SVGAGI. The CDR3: CASARGTEAFF. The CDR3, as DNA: TGTGCCAGCGCGAGGGGGACTGAAGCTTTCTTT.

CDR3 region: CAWSVGGTVSYNEQFF. The CDR3, as DNA: TGTGCCTGGAGTGTAGGAGGGACAGTTTCATACAATGAGCAGTTCTTC. The chain couples TRBV30 to TRBJ2-1, with D possibly matching TRBD1 (7 bases). Per the germline V gene, CDR1 is GTSNPN and CDR2 is SVGIG (reference sequence). The V end was cut by 0 bases, the J end by 4 bases, with 16 bases between. This CDR3 contains 16 residues.

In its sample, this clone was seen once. CDR3 amino acids: CASSGTVFYNEQFF. The DNA of the CDR3 is TGTGCCAGCAGCGGGACAGTCTTTTACAATGAGCAGTTCTTC. The rearrangement links TRBV5-5 to TRBJ2-1; 7 bases map to TRBD1. CDR3 length equals 14 residues. With V trimmed by 4 bases and J by 4 bases, 5 bases remained unmatched. CDR1 and CDR2 from the germline V gene are SGHKS and YYEKEE (reference sequence).

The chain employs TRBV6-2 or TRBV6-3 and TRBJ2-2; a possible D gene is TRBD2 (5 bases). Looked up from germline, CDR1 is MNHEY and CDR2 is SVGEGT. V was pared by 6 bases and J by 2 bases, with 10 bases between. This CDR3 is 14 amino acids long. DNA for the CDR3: TGTGCCAGCAGCAAGACTATTAACACCGGGGAGCTGTTTTTT. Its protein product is CASSKTINTGELFF.

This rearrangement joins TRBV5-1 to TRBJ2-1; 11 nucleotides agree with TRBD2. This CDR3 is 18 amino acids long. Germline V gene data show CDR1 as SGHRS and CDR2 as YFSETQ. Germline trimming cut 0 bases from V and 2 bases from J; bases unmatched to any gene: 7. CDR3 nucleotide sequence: TGCGCCAGCAGCTTGGAGTCTAGCGGGGGGAGTCCCTACAATGAGCAGTTCTTC. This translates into CASSLESSGGSPYNEQFF.

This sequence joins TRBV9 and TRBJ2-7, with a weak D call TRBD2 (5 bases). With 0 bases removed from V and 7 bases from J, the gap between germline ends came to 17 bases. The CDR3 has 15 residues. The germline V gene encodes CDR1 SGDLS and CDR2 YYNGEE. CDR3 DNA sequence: TGTGCCAGCAGCGTAGAAATTGGCCATACGGGAGAGCAGTACTTC. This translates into CASSVEIGHTGEQYF.

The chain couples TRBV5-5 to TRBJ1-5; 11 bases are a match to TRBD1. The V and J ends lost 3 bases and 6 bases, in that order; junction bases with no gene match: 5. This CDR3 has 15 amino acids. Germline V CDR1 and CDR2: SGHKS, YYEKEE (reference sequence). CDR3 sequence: CASSYGTGGGQPQHF. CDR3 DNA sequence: TGTGCCAGCAGCTACGGGACAGGGGGTGGTCAGCCCCAGCATTTT.

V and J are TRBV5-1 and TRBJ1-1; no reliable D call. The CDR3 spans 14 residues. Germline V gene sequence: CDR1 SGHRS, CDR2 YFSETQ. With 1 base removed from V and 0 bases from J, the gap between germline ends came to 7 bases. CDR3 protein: CASSLRSMNTEAFF. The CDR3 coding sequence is TGCGCCAGCAGCTTGCGGAGCATGAACACTGAAGCTTTCTTT. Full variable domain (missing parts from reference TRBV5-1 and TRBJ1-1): KAGVTQTPRYLIKTRGQQVTLSCSPISGHRSVSWYQQTPGQGLQFLFEYFSETQRNKGNFPGRFSGRQFSNSRSEMNVSTLELGDSALYLCASSLRSMNTEAFFGQGTRLTVV.

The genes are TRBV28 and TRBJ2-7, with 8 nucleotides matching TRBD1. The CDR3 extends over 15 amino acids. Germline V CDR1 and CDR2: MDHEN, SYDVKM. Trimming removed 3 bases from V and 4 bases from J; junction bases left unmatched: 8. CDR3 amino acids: CASSFRGRNRYEQYF. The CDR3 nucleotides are TGTGCCAGCAGTTTCAGGGGGCGCAATCGGTACGAGCAGTACTTC.